This is a list of T cell receptor beta chains from one sample in a study of T-cell reconstitution after alpha-beta-depleted transplantation in children. Using its own MiXCR run on the PCR reads, TCRdb lists one record per CDR3 protein. The sample consists of about 78,000 distinct CDR3 sequences, around 14% of them appearing once. The specimen was PBMCs, mostly from graft donor cells, collected 180 days after TCRalphabeta/CD19-depleted stem cell transplant. These receptors were obtained from a male patient aged 2-15 years who had a stem cell transplant for acute lymphoblastic leukemia, so the T cells may come from the graft donor. The CDR3 runs from the conserved cysteine through the conserved F or W. A D gene is named only where the DNA matches it firmly. Clone size, where shown, is once, few, many, or a class for clones that have expanded.

D | J | V | size | CDR3 | DNA
- | TRBJ1-1 | TRBV20-1 | - | CSATSADLNTEAFF | TGCAGTGCTACCTCGGCGGATTTGAACACTGAAGCTTTCTTT
TRBD1 | TRBJ2-7 | TRBV20-1 | - | CSARSDRGYEQYF | TGCAGTGCTAGATCGGACAGGGGCTACGAGCAGTACTTC
- | TRBJ2-4 | TRBV20-1 | - | CSARGGVRDKNSQYF | TGCAGTGCTAGAGGTGGGGTGAGGGACAAAAACAGTCAGTACTTC
- | TRBJ2-7 | TRBV9 | few | CASSGRSHEQYF | TGTGCCAGCAGCGGGAGAAGCCACGAGCAGTACTTC
- | TRBJ1-2 | TRBV20-1 | - | CSAGGDGYGYGYTF | TGCAGTGCTGGGGGGGACGGGTATGGCTATGGCTACACCTTC
- | TRBJ2-1 | TRBV20-1 | - | CSARVPPSFPYNEQFF | TGCAGTGCTAGAGTTCCCCCCTCCTTCCCGTACAATGAGCAGTTCTTC
- | TRBJ2-3 | TRBV7-9 | - | CASSLFQGRGTDTQYF | TGTGCCAGCAGCTTATTCCAGGGTAGGGGCACAGATACGCAGTATTTT
- | TRBJ2-7 | TRBV7-8 | - | CASSPPLEAGEQYF | TGTGCCAGCAGCCCCCCACTAGAAGCGGGCGAGCAGTACTTC
- | TRBJ1-2 | TRBV28 | - | CASSLILLNYGYTF | TGTGCCAGCAGTTTAATACTCCTTAACTATGGCTACACCTTC
TRBD2 | TRBJ2-3 | TRBV4-3 | - | CASSQDGLAGIHTQYF | TGCGCCAGCAGCCAAGATGGTCTAGCGGGGATACATACGCAGTATTTT
- | TRBJ2-1 | TRBV20-1 | few | CSATRRRRLSSYNEQFF | TGCAGTGCTACCCGAAGGCGGAGGCTGAGCTCCTACAATGAGCAGTTCTTC
- | TRBJ1-5 | TRBV6-2/TRBV6-3 | few | CASSYSRQSNNQPQHF | TGTGCCAGCAGTTACTCGAGACAGAGCAACAATCAGCCCCAGCATTTT
TRBD1 | TRBJ1-5 | TRBV19 | - | CASSISGQGQPQHF | TGTGCCAGTAGTATATCGGGACAGGGCCAGCCCCAGCATTTT
- | TRBJ1-4 | TRBV7-9 | - | CASSLVAGSNEKLFF | TGTGCCAGCAGCTTAGTGGCAGGCTCTAATGAAAAACTGTTTTTT
- | TRBJ2-5 | TRBV18 | few | CASSPRRTEGETQYF | TGTGCCAGCTCACCACGGCGGACTGAGGGAGAGACCCAGTACTTC
- | TRBJ2-1 | TRBV5-1 | few | CASSLVRGGNEQFF | TGCGCCAGCAGCTTGGTTAGGGGAGGCAATGAGCAGTTCTTC
TRBD2 | TRBJ2-5 | TRBV12-3/TRBV12-4 | few | CASGGRKETQYF | TGTGCCAGCGGCGGGAGAAAAGAGACCCAGTACTTC
TRBD1 | TRBJ1-3 | TRBV6-1 | - | CASSETGSGNTIYF | TGTGCCAGCAGTGAGACAGGGTCTGGAAACACCATATATTTT
- | TRBJ2-2 | TRBV7-2 | - | CASSLEVSWTGELFF | TGTGCCAGCAGCTTAGAAGTCAGTTGGACCGGGGAGCTGTTTTTT
- | TRBJ2-7 | TRBV20-1 | many | CSPRRRSYEQYF | TGCAGTCCCCGGCGGCGCTCCTACGAGCAGTACTTC
- | TRBJ2-1 | TRBV27 | few | CASSFPGYNEQFF | TGTGCCAGCAGTTTTCCGGGGTACAATGAGCAGTTCTTC
- | TRBJ1-2 | TRBV5-6 | few | CASSLPGGSAYGYTF | TGTGCCAGCAGCTTGCCCGGGGGCAGCGCCTATGGCTACACCTTC
- | TRBJ2-7 | TRBV29-1 | many | CSVEDLGSSYEQYF | TGCAGCGTTGAAGATCTTGGCAGTTCCTACGAGCAGTACTTC
TRBD2 | TRBJ2-3 | TRBV4-2 | - | CASSQGEGPRTDTQYF | TGTGCCAGCAGCCAAGGGGAGGGACCACGCACAGATACGCAGTATTTT
- | TRBJ1-2 | TRBV27 | - | CASTRSGQTNYGYTF | TGTGCCAGCACCCGGAGTGGCCAAACTAACTATGGCTACACCTTC
- | TRBJ1-5 | TRBV28 | few | CASSPLTGKGHF | TGTGCCAGCAGTCCTCTAACAGGGAAAGGGCATTTT
- | TRBJ2-3 | TRBV5-1 | few | CASRVGFSTDTQYF | TGCGCCAGCAGGGTTGGCTTTAGCACAGATACGCAGTATTTT
- | TRBJ2-1 | TRBV28 | few | CASSLVEVLQNEQFF | TGTGCCAGCAGTTTGGTGGAGGTATTACAGAATGAGCAGTTCTTC
TRBD2 | TRBJ2-3 | TRBV7-6 | medium-sized | CASSRQMTLAGGPLDTQYF | TGTGCCAGCAGCCGTCAAATGACACTAGCGGGGGGGCCATTGGATACGCAGTATTTT
TRBD1 | TRBJ2-7 | TRBV5-1 | - | CASTSQGAYEQYF | TGCGCCAGCACCTCACAGGGGGCGTACGAGCAGTACTTC
- | TRBJ1-4 | TRBV5-1 | - | CASSLEDRLGEKLFF | TGCGCCAGCAGCTTGGAAGACAGGCTCGGTGAAAAACTGTTTTTT
- | TRBJ2-3 | TRBV5-6 | - | CASSFRSADTQYF | TGTGCCAGCAGCTTTAGAAGCGCAGATACGCAGTATTTT
- | TRBJ1-2 | TRBV28 | many | CASSLWRGSLDYGYTF | TGTGCCAGCAGTTTGTGGAGGGGCTCGTTGGACTATGGCTACACCTTC
- | TRBJ2-3 | TRBV29-1 | - | CSVLSELGDTQYF | TGCAGCGTTCTGAGCGAGCTGGGAGATACGCAGTATTTT
- | TRBJ2-3 | TRBV9 | - | CASSVGGGPSFTDTQYF | TGTGCCAGCAGCGTAGGTGGTGGACCTAGCTTCACAGATACGCAGTATTTT
TRBD2 | TRBJ2-3 | TRBV10-3 | few | CAISERLAGEQVTDTQYF | TGTGCCATCAGTGAAAGGCTAGCGGGAGAGCAGGTCACAGATACGCAGTATTTT
- | TRBJ1-2 | TRBV5-1 | - | CASSLVAGVFYGYTF | TGCGCCAGCAGCTTGGTGGCAGGGGTCTTCTATGGCTACACCTTC
- | TRBJ2-7 | TRBV7-2 | - | CASTIGRGPTYEQYF | TGTGCCAGCACCATAGGGCGGGGGCCGACCTACGAGCAGTACTTC
TRBD1 | TRBJ1-4 | TRBV20-1 | few | CSAKDRGKEKLFF | TGCAGTGCTAAGGACAGGGGCAAGGAAAAACTGTTTTTT
- | TRBJ2-3 | TRBV7-8 | many | CASSFHRASTDTQYF | TGTGCCAGCAGCTTCCACAGGGCTTCCACAGATACGCAGTATTTT
- | TRBJ1-6 | TRBV20-1 | few | CSARDQFGTPLHF | TGCAGTGCTAGAGACCAGTTCGGGACACCCCTCCACTTT